This entry lists 13 T cell receptor beta chains sequenced from one sample in a study of beta chain features in type 1 diabetes (dated by TCRdb to 2016 to 2019). Results the study describes overall, beyond this receptor: Type 1 diabetes patients showed a moderate but significant shortening of TCRB CDR3 length in all four CD4+ subsets.

For these TCRs, the target antigens are not known. The method behind the library was the immunoSEQ multiplex PCR assay. The High Capacity cDNA Reverse Transcription Kit was used to reverse transcribe all of the isolated RNA, meaning that expressed TCRB transcripts were what got sequenced. The source is immuneACCESS, and TCRdb retained only in-frame sequences with V and J called. Part of the clones is not carried over; for the studies checked, unresolved V genes explain less than half of this, and the remainder is unexplained. Present in this sample are some 190,000 clones, roughly 8% of which were seen just once. 0.5% to 0.55% of the sample is in the top ten clones. Sequenced sample: central memory CD4+ T cells from blood. These receptors were collected from a man between 18 and 35 years old with type 1 diabetes.

The chain has TRBV9 and TRBJ2-1; 11 nucleotides match TRBD2. Trimming removed 0 bases from V and 8 bases from J; junction bases left unmatched: 7. CDR3 length equals 16 residues. Per the germline V gene, CDR1 is SGDLS and CDR2 is YYNGEE. CDR3 nucleotides: TGTGCCAGCAGCGTAGGTCTAGCGGGGGGTTACGATGAGCAGTTCTTC. Protein sequence: CASSVGLAGGYDEQFF.

This clone has a count of ten or more. This chain uses TRBV29-1 with TRBJ2-7; tentatively, D is TRBD2 (6 bases). The CDR3 spans 12 residues. V shed 5 bases and J shed 5 bases, with 13 bases lying between them. Germline CDR1 and CDR2: SQVTM and ANQGSEA. The CDR3 region is CSVLGTLHEQYF. The CDR3 DNA reads TGCAGCGTTCTCGGGACTTTACACGAGCAGTACTTC.

The gene calls are TRBV11-2 and TRBJ2-5; D possibly corresponds to TRBD2 (6 bases). Germline-derived CDR1 and CDR2 are SGHAT and FQNNGV. The CDR3 has 13 residues. The V gene lost 3 bases and the J gene lost 8 bases, with 13 bases spanning the gap. This chain's CDR3 is CASSFLALGTQYF. CDR3 DNA: TGTGCCAGCAGCTTTCTAGCGTTGGGAACCCAGTACTTC.

This sequence joins TRBV6-6 and TRBJ2-7; maybe TRBD1 (6 bases). The CDR3 length is 16 residues. In germline, CDR1 is MNHNY, CDR2 SVGAGI (reference sequence). V lost 2 bases and J lost 7, with 21 bases in between. CDR3 sequence (DNA): TGTGCCAGCAGTTACGGTCAGGGGCTTATCCAGGTTGAGCAGTACTTC. Its protein is CASSYGQGLIQVEQYF.

This clone was counted a few times. This rearrangement joins TRBV10-2 to TRBJ1-5; D is undetermined. Trimming took off 7 bases at V and 6 bases at J, with 16 bases between the two ends. Germline loops: CDR1 WSHSY, CDR2 SAAADI. The CDR3 is made up of 14 amino acids. Here the CDR3 reads CASNLWGEGQPQHF. In DNA form, the CDR3 reads TGCGCCAGCAATCTTTGGGGAGAGGGTCAGCCCCAGCATTTT.

This clone was observed a handful of times. V usage is TRBV19 and J usage is TRBJ1-5, with a possible D match to TRBD1 (5 bases). CDR1 and CDR2 from the germline V gene are LNHDA and SQIVND (reference sequence). The V gene lost 3 bases and the J gene lost 1 base, with 10 bases spanning the gap. The CDR3 runs 15 residues. The CDR3 sequence: CASSIGHQSNQPQHF. DNA of the CDR3: TGTGCCAGTAGTATTGGACACCAGAGCAATCAGCCCCAGCATTTT.

The rearrangement joins TRBV30 to TRBJ1-1, with TRBD1 as a possible D gene (5 bases). The CDR3 has 16 amino acids. The V and J ends lost 1 base and 3 bases respectively, with 18 bases between them. CDR1 is GTSNPN, CDR2 SVGIG, per germline (reference sequence). The CDR3 nucleotides are TGTGCCTGGAGTGCACTACCGGGACGGGAGTACACTGAAGCTTTCTTT. It specifies CAWSALPGREYTEAFF.

This clone was detected a few times. V usage is TRBV27 and J usage is TRBJ2-3, with 9 bases fitting TRBD2. Germline trimming cut 5 bases from V and 2 bases from J; bases unmatched to any gene: 8. This CDR3 has 16 amino acids. Germline V gene sequence: CDR1 MNHEY, CDR2 SMNVEV (reference sequence). The CDR3: CASSVRAGGNTDTQYF. As DNA, the CDR3 is TGTGCCAGCAGTGTGCGAGCGGGGGGAAACACAGATACGCAGTATTTT.

This clone occurred a few times. V is TRBV7-9 and J is TRBJ2-3, with 10 bases that match TRBD2. Germline-derived CDR1 and CDR2 are SEHNR and FQNEAQ (reference sequence). This CDR3 is built from 14 residues. The V segment lost 2 bases and the J segment 6 bases; nucleotides outside the gene matches: 2. Written as DNA, the CDR3 is TGTGCCAGCAGCTTAAGCGGGAGGGAGGATACGCAGTATTTT. Translation gives CASSLSGREDTQYF.

The V and J genes are TRBV18 and TRBJ2-2; 8 bases align to TRBD1. V was pared by 3 bases and J by 3 bases, with 0 bases of the junction left unmatched. The germline CDR1 and CDR2 sequences are KGHSH and LQKENI. This CDR3 is 14 amino acids long. DNA of the CDR3: TGTGCCAGCTCACCGGACAGGGACACCGGGGAGCTGTTTTTT. Its translation is CASSPDRDTGELFF. Looking up the rest from reference TRBV18 and TRBJ2-2 gives the full variable domain: NAGVMQNPRHLVRRRGQEARLRCSPMKGHSHVYWYRQLPEEGLKFMVYLQKENIIDESGMPKERFSAEFPKEGPSILRIQQVVRGDSAAYFCASSPDRDTGELFFGEGSRLTVL.

J is TRBJ2-5 and V is TRBV6-6, with 16 bases aligning to TRBD2. J gave up 4 bases and V 5 bases, and 4 bases lay outside the gene matches. The CDR3 is made up of 16 amino acids. The germline V gene has CDR1 MNHNY and CDR2 SVGAGI (reference sequence). CDR3 sequence reads: CASSVGLAGGIETQYF. The CDR3 region has the DNA TGTGCCAGCAGTGTGGGACTAGCGGGAGGGATAGAGACCCAGTACTTC.

This clone was detected a few times. The chain uses TRBV21-1 and TRBJ2-1; the tabulated D call, TRBD2, remains unverified against the DNA. TRBV21-1 corresponds to a pseudogene. The CDR3 consists of 19 residues. Here the CDR3 reads CASSKGLVASGRSYNEQFF. The CDR3 bases are TGTGCCAGCAGCAAAGGGTTAGTGGCTAGCGGGCGGTCCTACAATGAGCAGTTCTTC.

This clone was counted only a few times. The chain uses TRBV5-1 and TRBJ2-2; 10 nucleotides align to TRBD1. Germline assignment: CDR1 SGHRS and CDR2 YFSETQ. V shed 2 bases, J shed 4 bases, and the junction held 5 bases outside the gene matches. This CDR3 contains 16 residues. The CDR3: CASSLTGQGTTGELFF. CDR3 nucleotide sequence: TGCGCCAGCAGCTTAACGGGACAGGGGACCACCGGGGAGCTGTTTTTT.